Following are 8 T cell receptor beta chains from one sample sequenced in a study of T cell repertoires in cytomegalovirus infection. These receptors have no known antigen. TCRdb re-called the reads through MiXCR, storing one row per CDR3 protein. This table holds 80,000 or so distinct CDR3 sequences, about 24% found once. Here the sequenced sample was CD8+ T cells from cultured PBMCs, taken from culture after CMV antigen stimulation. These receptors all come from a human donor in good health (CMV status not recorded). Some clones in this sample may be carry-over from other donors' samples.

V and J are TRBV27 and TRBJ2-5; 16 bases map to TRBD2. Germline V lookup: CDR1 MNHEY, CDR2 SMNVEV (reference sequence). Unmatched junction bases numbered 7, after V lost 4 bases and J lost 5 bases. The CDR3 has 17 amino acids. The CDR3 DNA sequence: TGTGCCAGCAGTTCGGGGACTAGCGGGGGGGCCGCGGAGACCCAGTACTTC. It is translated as CASSSGTSGGAAETQYF.

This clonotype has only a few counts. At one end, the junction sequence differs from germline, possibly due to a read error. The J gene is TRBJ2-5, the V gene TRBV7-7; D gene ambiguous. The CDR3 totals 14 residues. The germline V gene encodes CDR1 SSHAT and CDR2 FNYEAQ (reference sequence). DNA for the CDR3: TGTGCTAGCAGCTTAACGAGGAACCAAGAGACCCAGTACTTC. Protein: CASSLTRNQETQYF.

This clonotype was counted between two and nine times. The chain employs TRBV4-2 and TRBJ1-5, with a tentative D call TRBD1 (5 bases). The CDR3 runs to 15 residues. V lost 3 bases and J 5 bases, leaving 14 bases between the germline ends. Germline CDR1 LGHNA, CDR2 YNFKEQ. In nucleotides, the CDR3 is TGTGCCAGCAGCCAGGTAGGGGCGGAGGATCAGCCCCAGCATTTT. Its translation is CASSQVGAEDQPQHF.

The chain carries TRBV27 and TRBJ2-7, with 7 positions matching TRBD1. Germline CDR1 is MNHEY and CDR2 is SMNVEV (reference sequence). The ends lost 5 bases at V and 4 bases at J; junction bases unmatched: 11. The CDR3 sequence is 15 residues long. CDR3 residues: CASSPARGPKYEQYF. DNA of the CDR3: TGTGCCAGCAGTCCCGCTAGGGGGCCGAAATACGAGCAGTACTTC.

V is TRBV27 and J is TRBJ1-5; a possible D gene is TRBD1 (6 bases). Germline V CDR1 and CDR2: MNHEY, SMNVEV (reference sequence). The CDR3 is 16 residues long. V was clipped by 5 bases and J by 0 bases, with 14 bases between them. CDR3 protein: CASSLIGGDSNQPQHF. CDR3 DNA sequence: TGTGCCAGCAGTCTCATAGGGGGGGATAGCAATCAGCCCCAGCATTTT.

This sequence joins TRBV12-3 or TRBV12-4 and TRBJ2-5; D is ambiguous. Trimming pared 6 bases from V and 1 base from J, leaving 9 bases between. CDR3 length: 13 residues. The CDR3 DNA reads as TGTGCCAGCAGCCCTCGGCCCCAAGAGACCCAGTACTTC. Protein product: CASSPRPQETQYF.

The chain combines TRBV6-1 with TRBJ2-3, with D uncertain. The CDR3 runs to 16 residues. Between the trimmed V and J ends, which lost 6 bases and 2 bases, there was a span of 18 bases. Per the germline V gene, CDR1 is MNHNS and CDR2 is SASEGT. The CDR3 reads CASSPNPGRVTDTQYF. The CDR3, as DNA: TGTGCCAGCAGCCCTAACCCGGGTAGGGTCACAGATACGCAGTATTTT.

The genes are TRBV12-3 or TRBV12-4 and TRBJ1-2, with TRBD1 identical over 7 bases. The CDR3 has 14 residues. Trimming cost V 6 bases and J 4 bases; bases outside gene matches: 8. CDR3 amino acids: CASSSDRPPYGYTF. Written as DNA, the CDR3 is TGTGCCAGCAGCTCGGACAGGCCCCCCTATGGCTACACCTTC.